These T cell receptor beta chains were read from a single sample in a study of blood T cell repertoires in COVID-19. Repertoires were generated with immunoSEQ multiplex PCR, while TCRdb's copy carries only in-frame clones and drops some. The repertoire consists of more than 75,000 clones, with around 90% occurring once and the leading ten covering around 4.5%. The sequencing input was peripheral blood. All receptors come from a woman of 80 years or more with active COVID-19. The CDR3 runs from the conserved cysteine through the conserved F or W. The D gene is left open where the match is weak. Expanded clones get a size class; other rows say once, few or many, or leave the size out.

TGTGCCAGCAGCCCCCCGGGAAGCGGCACCTACGAGCAGTACTTC CASSPPGSGTYEQYF TRBJ2-7 TRBV6-2/TRBV6-3 NA NA
TGTGCCAGCAGTTACAAGCAGGGGGCGCGGGAAGATACGCAGTATTTT CASSYKQGAREDTQYF TRBJ2-3 TRBV6-5 TRBD1 NA
TGTGCCAGCAGCCCCAGAGGACTAGCGCCCTACAATGAGCAGTTCTTC CASSPRGLAPYNEQFF TRBJ2-1 TRBV3-1/TRBV3-2 TRBD2 NA
TGTGCCAGCAGCCCTGGACTGTCCGATGCCGGGGAGCTGTTTTTT CASSPGLSDAGELFF TRBJ2-2 TRBV5-4 NA NA
TGTGCCAGCAGCCCTAACCCGACAGGGCATCAGGAAAAACTGTTTTTT CASSPNPTGHQEKLFF TRBJ1-4 TRBV27 TRBD1 NA
TGCAGCGTTCCTCTCCCCCTGGGACTAGCGGGGCCCTACAATGAGCAGTTCTTC CSVPLPLGLAGPYNEQFF TRBJ2-1 TRBV29-1 TRBD2 NA
TGTGCCAGTACCCCACTAGCGGGAGGCCCAGAGACCCAGTACTTC CASTPLAGGPETQYF TRBJ2-5 TRBV19 TRBD2 NA
TGCAGCGCTCGGGGGACTAGGGGCACAGATACGCAGTATTTT CSARGTRGTDTQYF TRBJ2-3 TRBV29-1 TRBD2 NA
TGTGCCAGCAGCTACTCAATCACAGATACGCAGTATTTT CASSYSITDTQYF TRBJ2-3 TRBV7-2 NA NA
TGTGCCAGTACCCCGGTAGGAGGTCCTAGCACAGATACGCAGTATTTT CASTPVGGPSTDTQYF TRBJ2-3 TRBV19 NA NA
TGTGCCAGCAGCTCTCTCCCCCGACAGGGGCGGTATGAGCAGTTCTTC CASSSLPRQGRYEQFF TRBJ2-1 TRBV7-2 TRBD1 NA
TGTGCCAGCAGCTTATTCTCCGGGAGTCTCAACGAGCAGTACTTC CASSLFSGSLNEQYF TRBJ2-7 TRBV7-2 NA NA
TGCGCCAGCAGCCCCGGGACAGATAACTATGGCTACACCTTC CASSPGTDNYGYTF TRBJ1-2 TRBV5-1 TRBD1 NA
TGTGCCAGCTCACCAAGGAGGGGCATGTCAGAAAACACCATATATTTT CASSPRRGMSENTIYF TRBJ1-3 TRBV18 NA NA
TGTGCCAGCAGCTTAGCGGATGAGCAGTTCTTC CASSLADEQFF TRBJ2-1 TRBV11-2 NA NA
TGTGCCAGCTCACCAGGCACAGAGAACTATGGCTACACCTTC CASSPGTENYGYTF TRBJ1-2 TRBV18 NA NA
TGCGCCAGCAGCTTGGTAACAGGGGGCTACGAGCAGTACTTC CASSLVTGGYEQYF TRBJ2-7 TRBV5-1 TRBD1 NA
TGTGCCAGCAGCCTTCCGGGACTAGATATAAGGCGGCAGTTCTTC CASSLPGLDIRRQFF TRBJ2-1 TRBV7-2 TRBD2 NA
TGTGCCAGTAGGGGGGCTGACCTAGTCGAGCAGTACTTC CASRGADLVEQYF TRBJ2-7 TRBV19 NA NA
TGTGCCAGCTCACCATCGTCCCCGGGGTTCGACACCGGGGAGCTGTTTTTT CASSPSSPGFDTGELFF TRBJ2-2 TRBV18 NA NA
TGTGCCAGCAGTTACCAGGCGGGAGGGCCCTCTGAGGACGAGCAGTACTTC CASSYQAGGPSEDEQYF TRBJ2-7 TRBV6-2/TRBV6-3 TRBD2 NA
TGTGCCAGCAGCTTAGGGGCGGGCGCGGAGACCCAGTACTTC CASSLGAGAETQYF TRBJ2-5 TRBV7-2 NA once
TGTGCCAGTAGTATCCTAGTGTGGAACGAGCAGTACTTC CASSILVWNEQYF TRBJ2-7 TRBV19 NA NA
TGTGCCAGCAGTTACGTCGGGGACAGACATTACAATGAGCAGTTCTTC CASSYVGDRHYNEQFF TRBJ2-1 TRBV6-5 TRBD1 NA
TGTGCTAGTGGCCGGGGACAGGGAATCGCCGGGGAGCTGTTTTTT CASGRGQGIAGELFF TRBJ2-2 TRBV12-5 TRBD1 NA
TGTGCCAGCAGTCTTATTAGCGGGAGGGCCTCCTACGAGCAGTACTTC CASSLISGRASYEQYF TRBJ2-7 TRBV28 TRBD2 NA
TGTGCCATCAGTGAGGACAGGGGGCTGCTGGAGACCCAGTACTTC CAISEDRGLLETQYF TRBJ2-5 TRBV10-3 TRBD1 NA
TGTGCCAGCTCACCAGGGGCAAATAACTATGGCTACACCTTC CASSPGANNYGYTF TRBJ1-2 TRBV18 NA few
TGTGCCAGCAAGGGAGGAGGGACCTCTGGGGCCAACGTCCTGACTTTC CASKGGGTSGANVLTF TRBJ2-6 TRBV27 NA NA
TGTGCCAGCAGTCCCTCGAGAGGGGGCCATAGCAATCAGCCCCAGCATTTT CASSPSRGGHSNQPQHF TRBJ1-5 TRBV27 TRBD1 NA
TGTGCCAGTAGTCCGTACAGGGGTACCTACGAGCAGTACTTC CASSPYRGTYEQYF TRBJ2-7 TRBV19 TRBD1 NA
TGTGCCAGCAGTTTAGTTAGAAAGCAGCCCCAGCATTTT CASSLVRKQPQHF TRBJ1-5 TRBV28 NA NA
TGCAGCGTGCAGGACAGGCCCTTTTCGGAACTGTTTTTT CSVQDRPFSELFF TRBJ1-4 TRBV29-1 TRBD1 NA
TGCGCCAGCAGCCCCTTCGTAACGGCCGGGGAGCTGTTTTTT CASSPFVTAGELFF TRBJ2-2 TRBV5-1 NA NA
TGTGCCAGCAGTTACGGACAGGGTTTTGAAAAACTGTTTTTT CASSYGQGFEKLFF TRBJ1-4 TRBV6-6 TRBD1 NA
TGTGCCAGCAGCTTACTAGGACAGGGGCACACCGGGGAGCTGTTTTTT CASSLLGQGHTGELFF TRBJ2-2 TRBV7-3 TRBD1 NA
TGTGCCAGCAGTTCCCCCCTGACAGGGAGTGGGTCGCATGAGCAGTTCTTC CASSSPLTGSGSHEQFF TRBJ2-1 TRBV28 TRBD1 NA
TGTGCCAGCAGTCTCCCGGGAGGGTACAATGAGCAGTTCTTC CASSLPGGYNEQFF TRBJ2-1 TRBV6-2/TRBV6-3 TRBD2 few
TGTGCCAGCAGTTACGTATCGTCTGTAGCGGGTGATGAGCAGTTCTTC CASSYVSSVAGDEQFF TRBJ2-1 TRBV6-6 TRBD2 NA
TGTGCCAGCAGCTCCAGGGTGGGCAGGGGAAGCGGGAGATACTACGAGCAGTACTTC CASSSRVGRGSGRYYEQYF TRBJ2-7 TRBV3-1/TRBV3-2 TRBD2 NA
TGCGCCAGCAGCTTGGCGACGGGCTACGAGCAGTACTTC CASSLATGYEQYF TRBJ2-7 TRBV5-1 NA few
TGCGCCAGCAGCAGACCCTTAGCGGGCCAAAGCACAGATACGCAGTATTTT CASSRPLAGQSTDTQYF TRBJ2-3 TRBV5-1 TRBD2 NA
TGTGCCAGTACCCCACCGGGGAGTAATCAGCCCCAGCATTTT CASTPPGSNQPQHF TRBJ1-5 TRBV19 NA NA
TGCGCCAGCAGCCAAGATGAGATAGCGGGAGGTATTGGTAATGAGCAGTTCTTC CASSQDEIAGGIGNEQFF TRBJ2-1 TRBV4-3 TRBD2 NA
TGTGCCAGCAGTGCAGGTCCGGGACAGGGGATTAGGCGAGAGACCCAGTACTTC CASSAGPGQGIRRETQYF TRBJ2-5 TRBV7-9 TRBD1 NA
TGTGCCAGCAGTTACTGGGTATCAGGGGAAGAAAAACTGTTTTTT CASSYWVSGEEKLFF TRBJ1-4 TRBV6-2/TRBV6-3 NA NA
TGCGCCAGCAGCCACCTTGTATTTAGACAGGGATTTTCCTACAATGAGCAGTTCTTC CASSHLVFRQGFSYNEQFF TRBJ2-1 TRBV4-1 TRBD1 NA
TGTGCCAGTAGTCTCTCTCCGGGACAGCTTAATGAAAAACTGTTTTTT CASSLSPGQLNEKLFF TRBJ1-4 TRBV19 TRBD1 once
TGTGCCAGTAGTACCAGGACTAGCGGGAGACAGGGCACCGGGGAGCTGTTTTTT CASSTRTSGRQGTGELFF TRBJ2-2 TRBV19 TRBD2 NA
TGTGCCAGCCAGGATCTAGCGGAGACGGAGACCCAGTACTTC CASQDLAETETQYF TRBJ2-5 TRBV2 TRBD2 once
TGCGCCAGCAGCTTGGTGGAGGGGATGGAAAAACTGTTTTTT CASSLVEGMEKLFF TRBJ1-4 TRBV5-1 NA NA
TGCGCCAGCAGCCAAGCGACAGGGTTAACTGAAGCTTTCTTT CASSQATGLTEAFF TRBJ1-1 TRBV4-1 TRBD1 NA
TGTGCCAGCAGACGGGGACAGGGGAACTACAATGAGCAGTTCTTC CASRRGQGNYNEQFF TRBJ2-1 TRBV14 TRBD1 NA